The T cell receptor beta chain described here comes from a study of blood T cell repertoires in COVID-19. Measured with immunoSEQ multiplex PCR; TCRdb has only the in-frame clones, and not every one. This sample has 100,000 to 150,000 clones, with 65% to 80% found just once. The trim removed 6 bases at V and 0 bases at J, leaving 16 bases unmatched. Germline V gene sequence: CDR1 LNHDA, CDR2 SQIVND (reference sequence). The CDR3 sequence is 19 residues long. The sample was peripheral blood. V gene TRBV19 combines with J gene TRBJ1-4; 7 bases are shared with TRBD1. This TCR came from a man between 65 and 80 years old with acute or convalescent COVID-19. The CDR3 region is CASRTPTGTDPATNEKLFF. The CDR3 nucleotides are TGTGCCAGTAGGACCCCCACCGGGACAGATCCTGCAACTAATGAAAAACTGTTTTTT.